The source of this T cell receptor beta chain is a study of CDR3 diversity in severe acne. V lost 7 bases and J lost 10; bases outside the gene matches: 2. The CDR3 totals 11 residues. CDR1 is KGHDR and CDR2 is SFDVKD in the germline V gene. MiXCR was run by TCRdb on the PCR reads, yielding one entry per CDR3 protein. The sample holds about 100,000 distinct CDR3 sequences, roughly 51% seen once. Sample: blood. This clonotype was obtained from a male donor with acne. The rearrangement joins TRBV24-1 to TRBJ2-1; 8 nucleotides line up with TRBD2. CDR3 region: CATSGTREQFF. CDR3 sequence (DNA): TGTGCCACCAGCGGGACTAGGGAGCAGTTCTTC.